The 22 T cell receptor beta chains presented below share a single source sample, sequenced in a study of tumor-infiltrating lymphocytes in oesophageal squamous cell carcinoma (dated by TCRdb to about 2016). The library was generated by PCR. Sequencing took place on an Illumina HiSeq 2000. Through fastp at Q25 and MiXCR, TCRdb rebuilt clones from the public reads, retaining in-frame beta chains. Rows with a matching CDR3 protein are joined into one entry that keeps the most common DNA and genes. The sample table contains 21,000 or so distinct CDR3 sequences; only one count was recorded for 35% to 40% of them. The ten most abundant clones make up about 40% of the sample. The sequencing input was esophageal tumor tissue. The receptors shown here come from a male donor with esophageal squamous cell carcinoma.

The chain links TRBV7-2 to TRBJ2-5, with TRBD2 identical over 9 bases. The CDR3 totals 15 residues. In germline, CDR1 is SGHTA, CDR2 FQGNSA. The V segment lost 3 bases and the J segment 1 base; nucleotides outside the gene matches: 3. CDR3 sequence (DNA): TGTGCCAGCAGCTTGCTAGCGGGACTCCAAGAGACCCAGTACTTC. Translated: CASSLLAGLQETQYF.

This clonotype has a handful of counts. This rearrangement joins TRBV6-8 to TRBJ1-2, with D possibly being TRBD1 (5 bases). This CDR3 has 14 amino acids. Per the germline V gene, CDR1 is MNHGY and CDR2 is SAAAGT. With 2 bases removed from V and 7 bases from J, the gap between germline ends came to 14 bases. The CDR3 loop is CASSYRGGEGGYTF. CDR3 in DNA: TGTGCCAGCAGTTACCGGGGAGGGGAGGGTGGCTACACCTTC.

V and J are TRBV24-1 and TRBJ2-5; D may be TRBD2 (6 bases). Germline values: CDR1 KGHDR, CDR2 SFDVKD. The CDR3 is 11 amino acids. The V end lost 9 bases, the J end lost 3 bases, and 7 bases lay between the germline ends. CDR3 residues: CATGEEETQYF. The DNA for the CDR3 is TGTGCCACCGGGGAGGAAGAGACCCAGTACTTC.

This chain uses TRBV7-3 with TRBJ2-3, with 12 bases matching TRBD2. The end of the DNA is better explained by TRBJ2-7, so the J call may be wrong. CDR1 SGHTA and CDR2 FQGTGA come from the germline V gene. CDR3 length: 15 amino acids. CDR3 sequence: CASSSRLAGAREQYF. Written as DNA, the CDR3 is TGTGCCAGCAGCTCTCGACTAGCGGGAGCTCGGGAGCAGTACTTC.

Worth noting for this clonotype: At one boundary the junction diverges from the germline segment, which might be a read error. The V gene is TRBV7-8, the J gene TRBJ2-4; no firm D call. The J call may be faulty, since TRBJ2-5 better matches the DNA end. Germline CDR1 is SGHVS and CDR2 is FQNEAQ. The CDR3 extends over 14 amino acids. The DNA of the CDR3 is TGTGCCAGCAGCTTAGTTTTGGTCCAAGGGACCCAGTACTTC. This sequence encodes CASSLVLVQGTQYF.

By sample fraction, this clonotype is medium-sized. V is TRBV7-8 and J is TRBJ2-7, with D perhaps assigned TRBD1 or TRBD2 (5 bases each). The V end was cut by 0 bases, the J end by 1 base, with 10 bases between. Germline CDR1 reads SGHVS; CDR2 reads FQNEAQ. This CDR3 has 15 residues. The CDR3 reads CASSLAGVWSYEQYF. CDR3 DNA sequence: TGTGCCAGCAGCTTAGCGGGGGTCTGGTCCTACGAGCAGTACTTC.

This clonotype was seen ten or more times. The chain is built from TRBV28 and TRBJ1-1, with D possibly being TRBD1 (5 bases). Trimming left V 4 bases short and J 10 bases short, with 19 bases between. The CDR3 covers 14 residues. CDR1 and CDR2 from the germline V gene are MDHEN and SYDVKM. DNA of the CDR3: TGTGCCAGCAGTTCCCCGGGGCAGCATCGTGGAGCTTTCTTT. Its protein is CASSSPGQHRGAFF.

The gene calls are TRBV7-2 and TRBJ2-7, with D hard to call. The closer fit of TRBJ2-1 to the DNA end suggests the J call may be wrong. Germline V CDR1 and CDR2: SGHTA, FQGNSA. The CDR3 runs 16 residues. The CDR3 reads CASSLENTVRYNEQFF. The CDR3 DNA is TGTGCCAGCAGCTTAGAGAACACAGTAAGGTACAATGAGCAGTTCTTC.

This clonotype was seen ten or more times. The rearrangement joins TRBV5-4 to TRBJ2-1; D could derive from TRBD1 or TRBD2 (5 bases each). V was pared by 4 bases and J by 3 bases, with 14 bases between. The CDR3 consists of 15 residues. Germline CDR1 reads SGHNT; CDR2 reads YYREEE (reference sequence). DNA of the CDR3: TGTGCCAGCAGCCGCCGGGACGGAAACTACAATGAGCAGTTCTTC. This gives the protein CASSRRDGNYNEQFF.

This clonotype has ten or more counts. The gene calls are TRBV6-1 and TRBJ1-2, with TRBD1 matching 8 bases. After removal of 5 bases from V and 7 bases from J, the junction contained 15 bases not matched to a gene. The CDR3 runs to 16 residues. Germline CDR1 MNHNS, CDR2 SASEGT. The CDR3 protein is CASSPLGTGGFGGYTF. The CDR3 nucleotides are TGTGCCAGCAGTCCTCTTGGGACAGGAGGGTTCGGTGGCTACACCTTC.

This clonotype was observed a single time. The gene calls are TRBV12-3 or TRBV12-4 and TRBJ2-5, with D unclear. This CDR3 spans 14 amino acids. The V end lost 1 base, the J end lost 7 bases, and 13 bases lay between the germline ends. CDR3 amino acids: CASSLVPGLGTQYF. The CDR3 DNA reads TGTGCCAGCAGTTTAGTTCCAGGATTGGGGACCCAGTACTTC.

The chain is built from TRBV7-4 and TRBJ1-1, with D tentatively TRBD1 (5 bases). Germline values: CDR1 SGHVT, CDR2 SQSDAQ. CDR3 length equals 12 residues. The V end lost 3 bases, the J end lost 7 bases, and 9 bases lay between the germline ends. The CDR3 coding sequence is TGTGCCAGCAGCTTGTGGGACGGTGAAGCTTTCTTT. Residues: CASSLWDGEAFF.

This chain joins TRBV7-6 and TRBJ2-5; weak D call: TRBD1 (6 bases). Between the trimmed V and J ends, which lost 5 bases and 1 base, there was a span of 17 bases. The germline CDR1 and CDR2 sequences are SGHVS and FNYEAQ. The CDR3 runs to 16 residues. CDR3 residues: CASSLSLTQGQETQYF. The CDR3 coding sequence is TGTGCCAGCAGCCTATCCTTGACACAGGGCCAAGAGACCCAGTACTTC. Filled out from reference TRBV7-6 and TRBJ2-5, the complete variable domain reads GAGVSQSPRYKVTKRGQDVALRCDPISGHVSLYWYRQALGQGPEFLTYFNYEAQQDKSGLPNDRFSAERPEGSISTLTIQRTEQRDSAMYRCASSLSLTQGQETQYFGPGTRLLVL.

The gene calls are TRBV7-6 and TRBJ2-5; 7 nucleotides align to TRBD2. V shed 5 bases and J 2 bases; nucleotides not matched to a gene: 5. The CDR3 spans 14 residues. Per the germline V gene, CDR1 is SGHVS and CDR2 is FNYEAQ. The CDR3 sequence: CASSPGTKQETQYF. Written as DNA, the CDR3 is TGTGCCAGCAGCCCCGGGACTAAACAAGAGACCCAGTACTTC.

By sample share, this clonotype is medium-sized. The V gene is TRBV7-2, the J gene TRBJ2-7, with unresolved D. The CDR3 spans 15 residues. The germline V gene encodes CDR1 SGHTA and CDR2 FQGNSA. Deletions cut 2 bases from V and 2 bases from J, with 13 bases between. DNA for the CDR3: TGTGCCAGCAGCTTATATCCCGGCCATACCTACGAGCAGTACTTC. This sequence encodes CASSLYPGHTYEQYF.

The V gene is TRBV7-2, the J gene TRBJ2-1; a weak D match, TRBD1 (5 bases). The V and J ends lost 5 bases and 3 bases respectively, with 8 bases between them. The length of the CDR3 is 13 residues. The germline V gene encodes CDR1 SGHTA and CDR2 FQGNSA. The CDR3 DNA reads TGTGCCAGCAGCATAGGACACTACAATGAGCAGTTCTTC. Translating it yields CASSIGHYNEQFF.

This clonotype has more than one count but fewer than ten. The V call is TRBV19, the J call TRBJ1-4; D perhaps matches TRBD1 (5 bases). The CDR3 runs to 12 residues. The ends were cut back, 8 bases at V and 6 bases at J, with 10 bases in the middle. The germline V gene has CDR1 LNHDA and CDR2 SQIVND (reference sequence). The DNA for the CDR3 is TGTGCCAGTGGGGCCACCTATGAAAAACTGTTTTTT. Translation: CASGATYEKLFF.

This chain joins TRBV28 and TRBJ2-3; D not certain. Matching the DNA end better, TRBJ2-7 makes the J call doubtful. The CDR3 totals 13 residues. CDR1 is MDHEN, CDR2 SYDVKM, per germline. CDR3 coding DNA: TGTGCCAGCAGTGGACGAATAAAGTTCGAGCAGTACTTC. Translated, it gives CASSGRIKFEQYF.

The count of this clonotype is one. The missing conserved phenylalanine or tryptophan at the end of this CDR3 makes a read error likely. It is unclear where the CDR3 begins or ends on the DNA, so no DNA is shown, and the CDR3 is as TCRdb lists it. This sequence joins TRBV7-4 and TRBJ2-6; the DNA was not used to check the table's D call, TRBD2. The CDR3 contains 16 residues when both ends are counted. The germline V gene encodes CDR1 SGHVT and CDR2 SQSDAQ. This CDR3 reads CASSLGLTPDEQYFGA.

This clonotype was recorded a few times. One end of the junction is discordant with germline, which a read error may explain. The CDR3 bases are TGTGCCAGCAGCTTGGACGTCGATTACGAGCAGTACTTC. This encodes CASSLDVDYEQYF. The rearrangement uses TRBV5-3 and TRBJ2-5; D ambiguous. The J call could be wrong; TRBJ2-7 is a better fit for the DNA end. TRBV5-3 is assigned to the ORF class and has an uncertain function. The CDR3 length is 13 residues.

Worth noting for this clonotype: This may come from a read error, since a much larger clone is one base off. This chain joins TRBV27 and TRBJ2-5; maybe TRBD1 (5 bases). The V end was cut by 8 bases, the J end by 11 bases, with 27 bases between. Per the germline V gene, CDR1 is MNHEY and CDR2 is SMNVEV (reference sequence). The CDR3 covers 15 residues. The CDR3 region has the DNA TGTGCCAGCGTCAACAGGAGTCTTACCTTCAATGAGCAGTACTTC. Residues: CASVNRSLTFNEQYF.

This clonotype came up a few times. This chain joins TRBV12-3 or TRBV12-4 and TRBJ2-7; no clear D. The J call may be wrong; the DNA end is better matched by TRBJ2-1. The CDR3 contains 13 residues. CDR3 amino acids: CASSLGLFNEQFF. Written as DNA, the CDR3 is TGTGCCAGCAGTTTAGGACTGTTCAATGAGCAGTTCTTC.